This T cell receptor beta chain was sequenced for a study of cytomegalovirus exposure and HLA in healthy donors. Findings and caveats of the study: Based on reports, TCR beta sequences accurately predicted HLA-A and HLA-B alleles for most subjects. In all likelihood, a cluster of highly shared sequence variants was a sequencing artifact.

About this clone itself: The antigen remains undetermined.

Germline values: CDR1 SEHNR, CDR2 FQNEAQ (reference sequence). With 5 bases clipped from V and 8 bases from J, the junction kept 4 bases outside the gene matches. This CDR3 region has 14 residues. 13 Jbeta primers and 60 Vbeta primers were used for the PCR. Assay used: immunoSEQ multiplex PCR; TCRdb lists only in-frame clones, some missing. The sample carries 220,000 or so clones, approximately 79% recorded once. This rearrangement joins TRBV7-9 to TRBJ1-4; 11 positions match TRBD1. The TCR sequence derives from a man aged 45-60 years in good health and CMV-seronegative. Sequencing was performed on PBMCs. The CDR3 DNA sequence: TGTGCCAGCAGCCTGGGACAGGGGGGAGAAAAACTGTTTTTT. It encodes CASSLGQGGEKLFF.